Below, 23 T cell receptor beta chains from the same sample are listed, as sequenced in a study of OX40 agonist ivuxolimab in advanced cancers. Assay: immunoSEQ multiplex PCR; the TCRdb copy retains only in-frame clones and omits some. The sample carries about 140,000 clones, about nine tenths recorded once. The sample consisted of CD4+ or CD8+ T cells sorted from blood, taken in a trial of the OX40 agonist ivuxolimab. These receptors were obtained from an adult with an advanced solid tumor such as melanoma, head and neck, liver or kidney cancer.

The chain joins TRBV19 to TRBJ1-3; no firm D call. With 6 bases removed from V and 2 bases from J, the gap between germline ends came to 11 bases. The CDR3 is 14 residues long. CDR1 and CDR2 from the germline V gene are LNHDA and SQIVND (reference sequence). The CDR3 DNA reads as TGTGCCAGTAGATCGACGGTAACTGGAAACACCATATATTTT. Its protein product is CASRSTVTGNTIYF.

The chain carries TRBV19 and TRBJ2-1; 9 bases agree with TRBD2. In germline, CDR1 is LNHDA, CDR2 SQIVND (reference sequence). The CDR3 is 16 amino acids. Losses at the gene ends were 3 bases for V and 8 bases for J; bases not matched to a gene: 11. The CDR3 here is CASSIGPGLALYEQFF. The DNA for the CDR3 is TGTGCCAGTAGTATCGGACCGGGACTAGCATTATATGAGCAGTTCTTC.

In this sample, this clone turned up once. The chain carries TRBV9 and TRBJ1-4; TRBD1 matches 7 bases. The CDR3 has 14 amino acids. Germline assignment: CDR1 SGDLS and CDR2 YYNGEE. The junction had 5 bases not matched to a gene; V was cut back by 3 bases and J by 6 bases. As DNA, the CDR3 is TGTGCCAGCAGCGCCCGACAGGGAGATGAAAAACTGTTTTTT. Translating it yields CASSARQGDEKLFF.

The rearrangement links TRBV9 to TRBJ2-1; D is perhaps TRBD1 or TRBD2 (7 bases each). Trimming left V 4 bases short and J 1 base short, with 12 bases between. CDR1 SGDLS and CDR2 YYNGEE come from the germline V gene. The CDR3 has 15 amino acids. CDR3 in DNA: TGTGCCAGCAGCAACCAGGGGGGGTCCTACAATGAGCAGTTCTTC. Protein: CASSNQGGSYNEQFF.

V gene TRBV7-2 combines with J gene TRBJ1-4; possibly TRBD1 for D (5 bases). V lost 6 bases, J lost 4 bases, and 12 bases lay in between. From germline, CDR1 is SGHTA and CDR2 FQGNSA. This CDR3 has 14 residues. CDR3 sequence (DNA): TGTGCCAGCAGGATGACAGCTCTTAATGAAAAACTGTTTTTT. Translated, it gives CASRMTALNEKLFF. The entire variable domain, with the rest obtained from reference TRBV7-2 and TRBJ1-4, is as follows: GAGVSQSPSNKVTEKGKDVELRCDPISGHTALYWYRQSLGQGLEFLIYFQGNSAPDKSGLPSDRFSAERTGGSVSTLTIQRTQQEDSAVYLCASRMTALNEKLFFGSGTQLSVL.

The chain employs TRBV27 and TRBJ2-2; 7 positions match TRBD2. Germline V gives CDR1 MNHEY, CDR2 SMNVEV (reference sequence). V was clipped by 6 bases and J by 5 bases; unmatched bases: 6. This CDR3 contains 14 residues. The DNA for the CDR3 is TGTGCCAGCAGCTCCCTGGGGGGGACCGGGGAGCTGTTTTTT. As protein: CASSSLGGTGELFF.

J is TRBJ1-1 and V is TRBV19; TRBD1 aligns across 8 bases. This CDR3 comprises 14 residues. Per germline, CDR1 LNHDA and CDR2 SQIVND (reference sequence). With 5 bases clipped from V and 4 bases from J, the junction kept 6 bases outside the gene matches. CDR3 amino acids: CASSGTGIITEAFF. Here the CDR3 DNA reads TGTGCCAGTAGTGGGACAGGTATTATCACTGAAGCTTTCTTT.

The chain uses TRBV30 and TRBJ1-4; no clear D. V was shortened by 2 bases and J by 0 bases, with 7 bases between the two germline ends. Germline lookup yields CDR1 GTSNPN and CDR2 SVGIG (reference sequence). This CDR3 spans 14 amino acids. The CDR3 region is CAWSMAATNEKLFF. The CDR3 DNA reads TGTGCCTGGAGTATGGCAGCAACTAATGAAAAACTGTTTTTT.

This clone was recorded once. This chain links TRBV7-2 with TRBJ2-5; 8 bases are shared with TRBD1. Germline V lookup: CDR1 SGHTA, CDR2 FQGNSA. The CDR3 is made up of 18 amino acids. After removal of 1 base from V and 5 bases from J, the junction contained 15 bases not matched to a gene. The DNA for the CDR3 is TGTGCCAGCAGCTTAGGGGGGCCGGGACAGGTCGGGCGGGAGACCCAGTACTTC. Protein sequence: CASSLGGPGQVGRETQYF.

The rearrangement joins TRBV5-1 to TRBJ2-3; D gene uncertain. In germline, CDR1 is SGHRS, CDR2 YFSETQ. There are 17 residues in the CDR3. V dropped 0 bases and J dropped 3 bases, with 17 bases sitting between them. CDR3 residues: CASSLGSSTGSTDTQYF. The CDR3 nucleotides are TGCGCCAGCAGCTTGGGGTCCTCCACCGGGTCGACAGATACGCAGTATTTT.

The V and J genes are TRBV11-1 and TRBJ2-3; D might be TRBD1 (6 bases). V shed 6 bases and J shed 2 bases, with 15 bases lying between them. The CDR3 is 15 residues long. Germline V gives CDR1 SGHAT, CDR2 FQDESV (reference sequence). The CDR3 DNA is TGTGCCAGCAGAGGGGACACTCTGACCACAGATACGCAGTATTTT. Translation: CASRGDTLTTDTQYF.

This sequence joins TRBV4-1 and TRBJ1-6, with 8 bases matching TRBD1. The CDR3 has 16 amino acids. Germline values: CDR1 MGHRA, CDR2 YSYEKL. Trimming took 6 bases from V and 10 from J; bases not matched to a gene: 14. The CDR3 sequence: CASSLTQGEGRSPLHF. In DNA, the CDR3 is TGCGCCAGCAGTCTCACACAGGGGGAGGGTCGCTCACCCCTCCACTTT.

This rearrangement joins TRBV12-5 to TRBJ2-3; D remains ambiguous. CDR1 is LGHNT and CDR2 is FRNRAP in the germline V gene. V gave up 5 bases and J gave up 0 bases, with 12 bases separating them. There are 15 residues in the CDR3. The CDR3 DNA follows: TGTGCTAGTGGTCGGCGGTCCCCTAGCACAGATACGCAGTATTTT. Protein product: CASGRRSPSTDTQYF.

The V gene is TRBV5-1, the J gene TRBJ2-7; D may be TRBD1 (5 bases). V was cut by 4 bases and J by 4 bases, with 12 bases left in between. From germline, CDR1 is SGHRS and CDR2 YFSETQ. The CDR3 sequence is 13 residues long. The CDR3 here is CASSANQGYEQYF. The CDR3 DNA reads as TGCGCCAGCAGCGCAAACCAGGGATACGAGCAGTACTTC.

The gene calls are TRBV7-2 and TRBJ1-1; no clear D. Trimming left V 6 bases short and J 7 bases short, with 18 bases between. Germline CDR1 is SGHTA and CDR2 is FQGNSA. This CDR3 has 14 amino acids. The DNA of the CDR3 is TGTGCCAGCAGGTTGGGAAGGCAGCCAAGTGAAGCTTTCTTT. As protein: CASRLGRQPSEAFF.

This clone came up a few times. V and J are TRBV19 and TRBJ1-5; 8 bases match TRBD1. The ends lost 6 bases at V and 3 bases at J; junction bases unmatched: 1. CDR3 length: 13 amino acids. Germline V gene lookup returns CDR1 LNHDA and CDR2 SQIVND (reference sequence). The CDR3 DNA sequence: TGTGCCAGTAGGGACAGGGACAATCAGCCCCAGCATTTT. This encodes CASRDRDNQPQHF.

This chain links TRBV5-4 with TRBJ2-5, with TRBD1 identical over 8 bases. The CDR3 runs 13 residues. Germline V lookup: CDR1 SGHNT, CDR2 YYREEE (reference sequence). V shed 1 base, J shed 5 bases, and the junction held 1 base outside the gene matches. The CDR3 sequence: CASSLYRGETQYF. Here the CDR3 DNA reads TGTGCCAGCAGCTTGTACAGGGGGGAGACCCAGTACTTC.

The CDR3: CASSDGSLNEQFF. In DNA, the CDR3 is TGTGCCAGCAGTGACGGGAGTTTGAATGAGCAGTTCTTC. The chain carries TRBV25-1 and TRBJ2-1; D may be TRBD2 (6 bases). The CDR3 is 13 amino acids. Looked up from germline, CDR1 is MGHDK and CDR2 is SYGVNS. V was trimmed by 3 bases and J by 7 bases, leaving 10 bases between them.

The V and J genes are TRBV19 and TRBJ2-3, with D perhaps TRBD2 (5 bases). CDR3 size: 15 residues. V lost 7 bases to trimming and J lost 4 bases, with 18 bases between them. From germline, CDR1 is LNHDA and CDR2 SQIVND (reference sequence). CDR3 residues: CASTSRGDHPDTQYF. Here the CDR3 DNA reads TGTGCCAGTACCTCCCGGGGAGATCATCCAGATACGCAGTATTTT. The full variable domain, rest sourced from reference TRBV19 and TRBJ2-3, is DGGITQSPKYLFRKEGQNVTLSCEQNLNHDAMYWYRQDPGQGLRLIYYSQIVNDFQKGDIAEGYSVSREKKESFPLTVTSAQKNPTAFYLCASTSRGDHPDTQYFGPGTRLTVL.

The chain has TRBV5-4 and TRBJ1-2, with D tentatively TRBD1 (5 bases). V lost 5 bases, J lost 2 bases, and 16 bases lay in between. The germline V gene encodes CDR1 SGHNT and CDR2 YYREEE (reference sequence). The CDR3 extends over 15 amino acids. The CDR3: CASRAGTQANYGYTF. The CDR3 nucleotides read TGTGCCAGCAGAGCCGGGACTCAGGCAAACTATGGCTACACCTTC.

The rearrangement joins TRBV7-2 to TRBJ1-5; TRBD1 is a possible D gene (5 bases). V lost 5 bases to trimming and J lost 5 bases, with 10 bases between them. CDR1 and CDR2 (germline): SGHTA, FQGNSA. The CDR3 loop spans 13 amino acids. CDR3 protein: CASSTQGDQPQHF. CDR3 nucleotide sequence: TGTGCCAGCAGCACGCAGGGCGATCAGCCCCAGCATTTT.

V and J are TRBV4-1 and TRBJ2-1, with TRBD2 matching 8 bases. Per the germline V gene, CDR1 is MGHRA and CDR2 is YSYEKL. V lost 5 bases and J lost 6; bases outside the gene matches: 15. CDR3 length: 17 residues. Written as DNA, the CDR3 is TGCGCCAGCAGCGGAGAGACGAGCGGGAGAGGTGGCAATGAGCAGTTCTTC. It yields the protein CASSGETSGRGGNEQFF.

This clone was observed once. As DNA, the CDR3 is TGTGCCAGCAGCAAGGGACAGGGGGGGAACACTGAAGCTTTCTTT. Protein product: CASSKGQGGNTEAFF. This chain connects TRBV7-8 to TRBJ1-1, with TRBD1 matching 11 bases. In germline, CDR1 is SGHVS, CDR2 FQNEAQ. V dropped 5 bases and J dropped 1; count of bases not matched to a gene: 3. The CDR3 length is 15 residues. The full variable domain, in which reference TRBV7-8 and TRBJ1-1 provide the parts outside the CDR3, is GAGVSQSPRYKVAKRGQDVALRCDPISGHVSLFWYQQALGQGPEFLTYFQNEAQLDKSGLPSDRFFAERPEGSVSTLKIQRTQQEDSAVYLCASSKGQGGNTEAFFGQGTRLTVV.